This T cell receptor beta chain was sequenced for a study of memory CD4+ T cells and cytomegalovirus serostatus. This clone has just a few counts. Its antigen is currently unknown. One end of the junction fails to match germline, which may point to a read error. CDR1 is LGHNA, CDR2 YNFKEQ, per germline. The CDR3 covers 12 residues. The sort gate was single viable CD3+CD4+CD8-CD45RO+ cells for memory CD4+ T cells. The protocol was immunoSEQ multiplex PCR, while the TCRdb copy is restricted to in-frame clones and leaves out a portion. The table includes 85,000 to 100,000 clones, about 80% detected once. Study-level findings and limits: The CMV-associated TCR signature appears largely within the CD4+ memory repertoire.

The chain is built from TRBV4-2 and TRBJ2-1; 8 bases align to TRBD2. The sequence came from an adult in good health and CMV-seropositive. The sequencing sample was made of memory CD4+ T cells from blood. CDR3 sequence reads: CATSGGYNEQFF. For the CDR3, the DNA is TGTGCCACCAGCGGGGGATACAATGAGCAGTTCTTC.